Below, 21 T cell receptor beta chains from the same sample are listed, as sequenced in a study of T cells after yellow fever vaccination (dated by TCRdb to about 2019). To prepare the library, 5' RACE was applied. These reads were obtained on an Illumina HiSeq 2500. Starting from the raw public reads, TCRdb applied fastp trimming at Q25, assembled clones with MiXCR and retained in-frame beta chains. Every entry covers one CDR3 protein and lists the most common genes and DNA from its rows. The sample table lists hundreds of thousands of distinct CDR3 sequences, about 8.7% of them with a count of one. About a sixth of the sample lies in the top ten. The meaning of the sample's treatment or condition label: live attenuated yellow fever vaccine strain. The material was PBMCs, obtained on the day of the first yellow fever vaccination. The receptors come from a young man who received the YFV17D yellow fever vaccine.

The chain couples TRBV7-6 to TRBJ2-3, with D perhaps assigned TRBD1 or TRBD2 (5 bases each). CDR1 is SGHVS and CDR2 is FNYEAQ in the germline V gene. Trimming took off 0 bases at V and 2 bases at J, with 18 bases between the two ends. The CDR3 has 18 amino acids. CDR3 amino acids: CASSLAPASGPFTDTQYF. The CDR3 DNA reads TGTGCCAGCAGCTTAGCGCCGGCTTCGGGACCTTTCACAGATACGCAGTATTTT.

The V call is TRBV5-5, the J call TRBJ2-2, with unresolved D. Per the germline V gene, CDR1 is SGHKS and CDR2 is YYEKEE (reference sequence). The CDR3 has 16 residues. V was cut by 0 bases and J by 5 bases, with 14 bases left in between. CDR3 amino acids: CASSLAWASTTGELFF. CDR3 sequence (DNA): TGTGCCAGCAGCTTGGCCTGGGCCAGTACAACCGGGGAGCTGTTTTTT.

This clonotype was seen many times. V and J are TRBV12-3 or TRBV12-4 and TRBJ1-2, with D perhaps TRBD1 (6 bases). The length of the CDR3 is 15 residues. Trimming removed 6 bases at V and 5 bases at J, with 19 bases between. CDR3 amino acids: CASSPIQGRGYGYTF. Here the CDR3 DNA reads TGTGCCAGCAGCCCGATTCAGGGGCGAGGATATGGCTACACCTTC.

The chain combines TRBV15 with TRBJ2-5; unclear D gene. Trimming stripped 0 bases from V and 1 base from J, with 3 bases between. CDR1 is LNHNV and CDR2 is YYDKDF in the germline V gene (reference sequence). This CDR3 is 13 amino acids long. For the CDR3, the DNA is TGTGCCACCAGCAGAGATCCCCAAGAGACCCAGTACTTC. Encoded protein: CATSRDPQETQYF. The variable domain in full, completed from reference TRBV15 and TRBJ2-5, reads DAMVIQNPRYQVTQFGKPVTLSCSQTLNHNVMYWYQQKSSQAPKLLFHYYDKDFNNEADTPDNFQSRRPNTSFCFLDIRSPGLGDTAMYLCATSRDPQETQYFGPGTRLLVL.

This chain uses TRBV7-9 with TRBJ1-1, with 8 nucleotides matching TRBD1. Germline CDR1 SEHNR, CDR2 FQNEAQ (reference sequence). The V gene end was trimmed by 6 bases and the J gene end by 5 bases; junction bases not matched to a gene: 5. The CDR3 contains 13 residues. For the CDR3, the DNA is TGTGCCAGCAGGGGACAGGCGGGGACTGAAGCTTTCTTT. It encodes CASRGQAGTEAFF.

There are a few counts of this clonotype. The chain links TRBV18 to TRBJ2-2; D is unresolved. V dropped 0 bases and J dropped 6 bases, with 17 bases sitting between them. Germline V CDR1 and CDR2: KGHSH, LQKENI. This CDR3 contains 17 residues. This CDR3 reads CASSPPNQGVRAGELFF. The CDR3 coding sequence is TGTGCCAGCTCACCACCTAATCAAGGTGTCCGGGCCGGGGAGCTGTTTTTT.

This clonotype was detected many times. This sequence joins TRBV4-2 and TRBJ2-5; 7 bases are a match to TRBD2. The length of the CDR3 is 15 residues. The V gene's germline CDR1 is LGHNA and CDR2 YNFKEQ. With V trimmed by 3 bases and J by 4 bases, 8 bases remained unmatched. CDR3 sequence (DNA): TGTGCCAGCAGCCAGCGGCTAGCGGACCCAGAGACCCAGTACTTC. This codes for CASSQRLADPETQYF.

This clonotype has ten or more counts. The chain links TRBV12-3 or TRBV12-4 to TRBJ1-2; D is unclear. This CDR3 contains 15 residues. The V gene lost 5 bases and the J gene lost 0 bases, with 13 bases spanning the gap. The CDR3 here is CASSTGKIANYGYTF. The CDR3 DNA reads as TGTGCCAGCAGTACGGGGAAGATAGCTAACTATGGCTACACCTTC.

This clonotype appeared many times. The genes are TRBV12-3 or TRBV12-4 and TRBJ2-7; tentatively, D is TRBD2 (7 bases). The V and J ends lost 6 bases and 2 bases respectively, with 20 bases between them. The CDR3 extends over 16 amino acids. CDR3 sequence: CASSPRGGGGPYEQYF. DNA for the CDR3: TGTGCCAGCAGCCCCCGCGGGGGCGGGGGACCCTACGAGCAGTACTTC.

This clonotype was counted many times. The chain carries TRBV15 and TRBJ2-5, with D maybe TRBD2 (5 bases). Per the germline V gene, CDR1 is LNHNV and CDR2 is YYDKDF (reference sequence). V was pared by 1 base and J by 2 bases, with 14 bases between. The CDR3 runs to 16 residues. CDR3 bases: TGTGCCACCAGCAGAGGAGCAGGTGGGAGACAAGAGACCCAGTACTTC. It codes for CATSRGAGGRQETQYF.

CDR3 in amino acids: CASRTLRQINQPQHF. Here the CDR3 DNA reads TGTGCCAGCAGAACGTTACGACAGATAAATCAGCCCCAGCATTTT. The chain is built from TRBV27 and TRBJ1-5; D may be TRBD1 (5 bases). V was pared by 6 bases and J by 4 bases, with 16 bases between. The CDR3 runs to 15 residues. Germline-derived CDR1 and CDR2 are MNHEY and SMNVEV (reference sequence).

This clonotype has ten or more counts. The rearrangement joins TRBV14 to TRBJ2-7; D is unclear. Per germline, CDR1 SGHDN and CDR2 FVKESK. The CDR3 runs to 14 residues. The V and J ends lost 7 bases and 2 bases respectively, with 15 bases between them. The CDR3 loop is CASTTSTNPYEQYF. CDR3 sequence (DNA): TGTGCCAGCACCACCAGTACTAACCCCTACGAGCAGTACTTC.

This clonotype was seen many times. V usage is TRBV7-2 and J usage is TRBJ1-1; D possibly corresponds to TRBD1 (6 bases). The CDR3 has 13 amino acids. V was shortened by 6 bases and J by 4 bases, with 12 bases between the two germline ends. Per germline, CDR1 SGHTA and CDR2 FQGNSA. DNA of the CDR3: TGTGCCAGCAGTCCCCGAGGGGGCACTGAAGCTTTCTTT. Translating gives CASSPRGGTEAFF.

Many counts were recorded for this clonotype. The CDR3 bases are TGTGCCATCAGGGAAAGACAGGGGGTGGCCGGGGAGCTGTTTTTT. Translating gives CAIRERQGVAGELFF. The J gene is TRBJ2-2, the V gene TRBV10-3, with 9 nucleotides matching TRBD1. J gave up 6 bases and V 6 bases, and 8 bases lay outside the gene matches. Germline-derived CDR1 and CDR2 are ENHRY and SYGVKD. This CDR3 is built from 15 residues.

This clonotype was seen a few times. The chain recombines TRBV11-2 with TRBJ2-1, with 8 bases matching TRBD1. Germline lookup yields CDR1 SGHAT and CDR2 FQNNGV. This CDR3 has 14 amino acids. Trimming cost V 4 bases and J 2 bases; bases outside gene matches: 1. The CDR3 DNA is TGTGCCAGCAGCTGGACAGGGACCTACAATGAGCAGTTCTTC. Translation: CASSWTGTYNEQFF.

The rearrangement joins TRBV20-1 to TRBJ1-2; D perhaps matches TRBD1 (6 bases). CDR3 length: 14 residues. From germline, CDR1 is DFQATT and CDR2 SNEGSKA (reference sequence). Trimming took off 0 bases at V and 8 bases at J, with 16 bases between the two ends. The CDR3 sequence: CSARDHLGGRGYTF. In DNA form, the CDR3 reads TGCAGTGCTAGAGATCATTTAGGGGGGCGCGGCTACACCTTC.

This clonotype was observed a few times. V gene TRBV5-1 combines with J gene TRBJ1-1; D is ambiguous. This CDR3 is 14 amino acids long. V was cut by 0 bases and J by 7 bases, with 13 bases left in between. CDR1 is SGHRS and CDR2 is YFSETQ in the germline V gene. The CDR3 sequence: CASSLVAGHGEAFF. For the CDR3, the DNA is TGCGCCAGCAGCTTGGTAGCGGGTCATGGTGAAGCTTTCTTT.

The chain carries TRBV10-3 and TRBJ2-7, with 10 bases identical to TRBD1. The CDR3 is made up of 13 amino acids. Germline trimming cut 5 bases from V and 5 bases from J; bases unmatched to any gene: 3. From germline, CDR1 is ENHRY and CDR2 SYGVKD. CDR3: CAISSTGGDEQYF. As DNA, the CDR3 is TGTGCCATCAGTTCGACAGGGGGCGACGAGCAGTACTTC.

The V gene is TRBV5-1, the J gene TRBJ2-1; tentatively, D is TRBD2 (7 bases). Trimming cost V 0 bases and J 4 bases, with 14 bases left between them. Germline assignment: CDR1 SGHRS and CDR2 YFSETQ. The length of the CDR3 is 16 residues. For the CDR3, the DNA is TGCGCCAGCAGCTTGGGGCTCGGGGGGCCATACAATGAGCAGTTCTTC. As protein: CASSLGLGGPYNEQFF. Using reference TRBV5-1 and TRBJ2-1 for the parts outside the CDR3, the full variable domain is KAGVTQTPRYLIKTRGQQVTLSCSPISGHRSVSWYQQTPGQGLQFLFEYFSETQRNKGNFPGRFSGRQFSNSRSEMNVSTLELGDSALYLCASSLGLGGPYNEQFFGPGTRLTVL.

This chain links TRBV5-8 with TRBJ1-4; D is uncertain. The V end was cut by 2 bases, the J end by 12 bases, with 11 bases between. Germline CDR1 reads SGHTS; CDR2 reads YDEGEE. The CDR3 spans 12 residues. This chain's CDR3 is CASSLRRVELFF. The DNA of the CDR3 is TGTGCCAGCAGCTTAAGAAGAGTGGAACTGTTTTTT.

This clonotype was detected ten times or more. The V call is TRBV3-1, the J call TRBJ1-4; maybe TRBD1 (5 bases). CDR3 size: 15 residues. Trimming shortened V by 1 base and J by 0 bases, and 6 bases separated the two germline ends. Germline CDR1 is LGHDT and CDR2 is YNNKEL (reference sequence). As DNA, the CDR3 is TGTGCCAGCAGCCAAGTGGGGGCAACTAATGAAAAACTGTTTTTT. Translating it yields CASSQVGATNEKLFF.